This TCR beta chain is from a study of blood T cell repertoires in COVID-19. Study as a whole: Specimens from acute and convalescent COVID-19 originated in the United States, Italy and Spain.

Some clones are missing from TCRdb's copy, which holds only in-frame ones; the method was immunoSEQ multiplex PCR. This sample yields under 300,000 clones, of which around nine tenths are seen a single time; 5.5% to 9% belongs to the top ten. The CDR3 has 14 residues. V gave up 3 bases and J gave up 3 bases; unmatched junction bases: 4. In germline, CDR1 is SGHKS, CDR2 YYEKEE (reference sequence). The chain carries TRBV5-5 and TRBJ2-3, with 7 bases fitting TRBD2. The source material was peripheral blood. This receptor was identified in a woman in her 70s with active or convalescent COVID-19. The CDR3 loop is CASSSLAVTDTQYF. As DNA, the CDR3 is TGTGCCAGCAGCTCGCTAGCGGTAACAGATACGCAGTATTTT.